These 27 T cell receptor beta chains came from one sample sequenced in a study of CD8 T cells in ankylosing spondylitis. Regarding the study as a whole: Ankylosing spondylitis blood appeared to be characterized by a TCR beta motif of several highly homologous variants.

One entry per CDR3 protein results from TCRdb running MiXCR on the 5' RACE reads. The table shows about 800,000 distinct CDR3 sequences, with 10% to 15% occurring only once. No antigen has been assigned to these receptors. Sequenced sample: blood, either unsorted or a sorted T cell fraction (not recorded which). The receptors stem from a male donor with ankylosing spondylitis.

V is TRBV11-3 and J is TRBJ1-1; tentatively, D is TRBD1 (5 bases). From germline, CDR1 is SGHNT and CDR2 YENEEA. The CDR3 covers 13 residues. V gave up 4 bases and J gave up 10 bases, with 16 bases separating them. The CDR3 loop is CASSSHPRGGAFF. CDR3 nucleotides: TGTGCCAGCAGCTCTCACCCCCGGGGGGGAGCTTTCTTT.

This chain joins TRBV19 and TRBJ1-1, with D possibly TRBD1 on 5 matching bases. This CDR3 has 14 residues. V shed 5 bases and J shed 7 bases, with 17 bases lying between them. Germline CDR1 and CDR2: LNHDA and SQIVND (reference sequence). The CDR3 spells CASSPHQGSREAFF. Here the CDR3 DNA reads TGTGCCAGTAGTCCGCATCAGGGAAGTCGTGAAGCTTTCTTT.

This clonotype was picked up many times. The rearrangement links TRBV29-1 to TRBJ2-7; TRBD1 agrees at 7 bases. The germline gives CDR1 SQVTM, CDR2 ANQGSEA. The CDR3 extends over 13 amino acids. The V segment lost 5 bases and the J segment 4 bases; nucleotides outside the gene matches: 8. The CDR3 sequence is CSVKTGFIYEQYF. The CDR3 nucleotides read TGCAGCGTTAAGACAGGGTTCATTTACGAGCAGTACTTC.

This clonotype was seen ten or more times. The CDR3 DNA follows: TGCAGTGCTAGAACTAGCCCGCTCACAGATACGCAGTATTTT. Its translation: CSARTSPLTDTQYF. This chain links TRBV20-1 with TRBJ2-3; a weak D match, TRBD2 (6 bases). Germline CDR1 is DFQATT and CDR2 is SNEGSKA (reference sequence). With 2 bases removed from V and 2 bases from J, the gap between germline ends came to 11 bases. This CDR3 region has 14 residues.

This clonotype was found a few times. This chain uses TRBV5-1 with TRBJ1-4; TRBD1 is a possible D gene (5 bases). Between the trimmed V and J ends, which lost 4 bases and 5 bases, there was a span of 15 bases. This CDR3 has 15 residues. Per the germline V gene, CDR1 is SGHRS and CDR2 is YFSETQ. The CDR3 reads CASSLPGTGNEKLFF. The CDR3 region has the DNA TGCGCCAGCAGCCTACCTGGGACCGGGAATGAAAAACTGTTTTTT.

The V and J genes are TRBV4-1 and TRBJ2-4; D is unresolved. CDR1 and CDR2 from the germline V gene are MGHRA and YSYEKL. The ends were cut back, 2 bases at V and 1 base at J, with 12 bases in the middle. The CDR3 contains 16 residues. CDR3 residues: CASSQSPAGAKNIQYF. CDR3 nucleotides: TGCGCCAGCAGCCAATCTCCAGCTGGCGCCAAAAACATTCAGTACTTC.

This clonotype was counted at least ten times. The CDR3 spells CSARDPDRSITDTQYF. The CDR3 coding sequence is TGCAGTGCTAGAGATCCCGACAGGAGTATCACAGATACGCAGTATTTT. The chain links TRBV20-1 to TRBJ2-3; tentative D call: TRBD1 (6 bases). This CDR3 has 16 residues. V shed 0 bases and J shed 2 bases, with 15 bases lying between them. Germline CDR1 DFQATT, CDR2 SNEGSKA (reference sequence).

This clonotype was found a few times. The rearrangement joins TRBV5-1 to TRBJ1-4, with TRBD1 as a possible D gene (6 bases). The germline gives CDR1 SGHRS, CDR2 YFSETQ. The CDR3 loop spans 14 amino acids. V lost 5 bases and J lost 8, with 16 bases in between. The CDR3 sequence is CASSPTGFKEKLFF. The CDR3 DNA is TGCGCCAGCAGTCCAACAGGGTTTAAGGAAAAACTGTTTTTT.

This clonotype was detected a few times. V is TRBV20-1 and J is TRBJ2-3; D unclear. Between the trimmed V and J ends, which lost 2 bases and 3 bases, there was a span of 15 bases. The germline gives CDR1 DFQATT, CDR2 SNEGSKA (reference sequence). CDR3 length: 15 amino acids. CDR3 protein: CSARLARGLTDTQYF. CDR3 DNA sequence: TGCAGTGCTAGACTTGCTAGAGGTTTGACAGATACGCAGTATTTT.

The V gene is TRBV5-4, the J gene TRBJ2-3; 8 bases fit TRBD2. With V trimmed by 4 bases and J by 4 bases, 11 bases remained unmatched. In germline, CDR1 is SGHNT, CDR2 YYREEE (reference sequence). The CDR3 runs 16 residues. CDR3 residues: CASSPAGTRIPDTQYF. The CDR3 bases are TGTGCCAGCAGCCCAGCCGGGACTAGGATCCCAGATACGCAGTATTTT.

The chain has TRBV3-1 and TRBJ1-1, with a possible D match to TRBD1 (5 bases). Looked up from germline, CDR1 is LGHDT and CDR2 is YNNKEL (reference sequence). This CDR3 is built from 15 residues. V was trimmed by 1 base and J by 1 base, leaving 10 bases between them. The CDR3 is CASSQVAGTNTEAFF. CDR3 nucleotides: TGTGCCAGCAGCCAAGTGGCAGGGACGAACACTGAAGCTTTCTTT.

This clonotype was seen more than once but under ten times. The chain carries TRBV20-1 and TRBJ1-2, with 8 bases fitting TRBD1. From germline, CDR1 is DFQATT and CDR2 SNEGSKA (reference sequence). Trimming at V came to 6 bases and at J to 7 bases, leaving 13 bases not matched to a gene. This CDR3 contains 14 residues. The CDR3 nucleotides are TGCAGTGCGACTAAGTCCACAGGGGGTGGTGGCTACACCTTC. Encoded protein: CSATKSTGGGGYTF.

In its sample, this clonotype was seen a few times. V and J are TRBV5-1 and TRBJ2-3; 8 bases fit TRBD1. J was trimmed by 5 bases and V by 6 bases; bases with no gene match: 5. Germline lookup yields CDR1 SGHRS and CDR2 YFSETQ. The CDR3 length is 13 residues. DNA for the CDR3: TGCGCCAGCAACCCAGGGGGCATAGATACGCAGTATTTT. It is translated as CASNPGGIDTQYF.

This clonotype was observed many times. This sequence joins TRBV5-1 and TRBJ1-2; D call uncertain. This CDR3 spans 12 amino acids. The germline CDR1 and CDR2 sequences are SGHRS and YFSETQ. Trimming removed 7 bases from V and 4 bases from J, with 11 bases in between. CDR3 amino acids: CASATLFYGYTF. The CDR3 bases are TGCGCCAGCGCGACGCTCTTCTATGGCTACACCTTC.

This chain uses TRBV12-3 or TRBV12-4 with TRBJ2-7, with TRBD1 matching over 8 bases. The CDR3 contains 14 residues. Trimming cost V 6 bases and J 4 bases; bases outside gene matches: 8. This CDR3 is CASRRTGPTYEQYF. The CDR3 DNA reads TGTGCCAGCAGACGGACAGGGCCCACGTACGAGCAGTACTTC.

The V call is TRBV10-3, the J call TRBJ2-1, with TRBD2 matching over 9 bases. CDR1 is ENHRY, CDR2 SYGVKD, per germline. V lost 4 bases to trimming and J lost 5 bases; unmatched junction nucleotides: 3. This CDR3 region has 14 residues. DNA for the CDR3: TGTGCCATCAGTGCCCCTAGCGGGGACAATGAGCAGTTCTTC. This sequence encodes CAISAPSGDNEQFF.

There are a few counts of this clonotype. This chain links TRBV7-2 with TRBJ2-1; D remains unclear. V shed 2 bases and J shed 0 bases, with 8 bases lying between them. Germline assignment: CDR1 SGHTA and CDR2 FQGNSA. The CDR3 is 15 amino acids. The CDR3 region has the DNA TGTGCCAGCAGCTTACCCAAAAGCTCCTACAATGAGCAGTTCTTC. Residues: CASSLPKSSYNEQFF.

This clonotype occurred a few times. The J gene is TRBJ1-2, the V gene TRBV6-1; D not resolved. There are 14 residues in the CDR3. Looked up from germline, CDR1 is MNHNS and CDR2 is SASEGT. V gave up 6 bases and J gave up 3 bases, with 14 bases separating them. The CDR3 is CASSHRTDHYGYTF. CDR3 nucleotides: TGTGCCAGCAGCCATAGGACGGATCACTATGGCTACACCTTC.

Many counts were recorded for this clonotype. The CDR3 bases are TGCGCCAGCAGCTTCACGGACGGTAACACTGAAGCTTTCTTT. This sequence encodes CASSFTDGNTEAFF. The rearrangement links TRBV5-1 to TRBJ1-1; no clear D. The CDR3 spans 14 residues. The ends were cut back, 2 bases at V and 2 bases at J, with 10 bases in the middle. CDR1 is SGHRS and CDR2 is YFSETQ in the germline V gene.

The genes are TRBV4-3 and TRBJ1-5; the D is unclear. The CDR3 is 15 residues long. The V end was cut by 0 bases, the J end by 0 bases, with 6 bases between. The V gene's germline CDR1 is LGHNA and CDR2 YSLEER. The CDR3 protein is CASSQEPISNQPQHF. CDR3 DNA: TGCGCCAGCAGCCAAGAGCCGATTAGCAATCAGCCCCAGCATTTT.

CDR3 sequence (DNA): TGTGCCAGCAGGTCCCCGTTTGGCGGGGGTTATTACAATGAGCAGTTCTTC. Translating it yields CASRSPFGGGYYNEQFF. The chain combines TRBV6-1 with TRBJ2-1; 7 bases agree with TRBD2. Germline loops: CDR1 MNHNS, CDR2 SASEGT. The CDR3 runs to 17 residues. Unmatched junction bases numbered 15, after V lost 6 bases and J lost 4 bases.

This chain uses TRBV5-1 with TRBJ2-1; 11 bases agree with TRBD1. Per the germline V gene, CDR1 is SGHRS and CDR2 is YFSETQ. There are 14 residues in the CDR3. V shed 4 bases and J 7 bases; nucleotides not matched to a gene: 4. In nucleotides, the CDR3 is TGCGCCAGCAGCCTGGACAGGGGGCTAAATGAGCAGTTCTTC. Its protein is CASSLDRGLNEQFF.

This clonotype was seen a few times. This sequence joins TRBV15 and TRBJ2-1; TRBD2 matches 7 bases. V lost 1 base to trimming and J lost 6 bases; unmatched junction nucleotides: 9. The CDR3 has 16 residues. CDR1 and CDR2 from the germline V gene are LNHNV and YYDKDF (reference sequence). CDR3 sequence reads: CATSRVYIGEGNEQFF. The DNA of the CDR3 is TGTGCCACCAGCAGAGTGTACATCGGGGAGGGCAATGAGCAGTTCTTC.

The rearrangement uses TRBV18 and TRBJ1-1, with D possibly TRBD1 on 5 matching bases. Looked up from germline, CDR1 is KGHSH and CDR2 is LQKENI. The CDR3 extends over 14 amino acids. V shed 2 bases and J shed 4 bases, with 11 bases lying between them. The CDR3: CASSPGAGSTEAFF. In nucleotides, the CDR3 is TGTGCCAGCTCACCAGGCGCAGGGAGCACTGAAGCTTTCTTT. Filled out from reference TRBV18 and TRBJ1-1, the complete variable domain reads NAGVMQNPRHLVRRRGQEARLRCSPMKGHSHVYWYRQLPEEGLKFMVYLQKENIIDESGMPKERFSAEFPKEGPSILRIQQVVRGDSAAYFCASSPGAGSTEAFFGQGTRLTVV.

CDR3 amino acids: CASSADRVNYGYTF. The CDR3 DNA reads as TGTGCCAGCAGCGCTGACAGGGTTAACTATGGCTACACCTTC. V and J are TRBV2 and TRBJ1-2, with 7 bases that match TRBD1. The trim removed 6 bases at V and 1 base at J, leaving 5 bases unmatched. The CDR3 covers 14 residues. Germline assignment: CDR1 SNHLY and CDR2 FYNNEI.

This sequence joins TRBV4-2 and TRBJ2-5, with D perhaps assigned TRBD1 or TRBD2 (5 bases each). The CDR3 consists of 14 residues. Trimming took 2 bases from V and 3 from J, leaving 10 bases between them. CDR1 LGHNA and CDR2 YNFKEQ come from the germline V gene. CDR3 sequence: CASSQRDGKETQYF. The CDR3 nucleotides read TGTGCCAGCAGCCAACGGGACGGCAAAGAGACCCAGTACTTC.

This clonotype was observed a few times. The CDR3 coding sequence is TGTGCAGTCTCGAGCGGGTTACACTACGAGCAGTACTTC. Amino acids: CAVSSGLHYEQYF. The chain combines TRBV7-8 with TRBJ2-7; D perhaps matches TRBD2 (6 bases). Germline loops: CDR1 SGHVS, CDR2 FQNEAQ. The CDR3 loop spans 13 amino acids. The variable domain in full, with the rest retrieved from reference TRBV7-8 and TRBJ2-7, is GAGVSQSPRYKVAKRGQDVALRCDPISGHVSLFWYQQALGQGPEFLTYFQNEAQLDKSGLPSDRFFAERPEGSVSTLKIQRTQQEDSAVYLCAVSSGLHYEQYFGPGTRLTVT.